A selection of T cell receptor beta chains follows, all from one sample in a study of cytomegalovirus exposure and HLA in healthy donors. Profiling relied on immunoSEQ multiplex PCR, and the TCRdb table lists in-frame clones only, not all of them. The sample has around 150,000 clones; approximately 75% are singletons. Sequenced material: PBMCs. Receptors were obtained from a man aged 30 to 45 in good health and CMV-seropositive. CDR3s include the opening cysteine and the closing phenylalanine or tryptophan. The D gene is left open where the match is weak.

>16|TRBV4-1|.|TRBJ1-1
CASSQEVGALNTEAFF
>15|TRBV28|TRBD1|TRBJ1-5
CASRIGQGLNQPQHF
>16|TRBV5-1|TRBD1|TRBJ2-7
CASSPTPGQVLYEQYF
>14|TRBV4-1|TRBD1|TRBJ1-2
CASSPGQAEYGYTF
>14|TRBV18|.|TRBJ1-1
CASSPTQGGTEAFF
>15|TRBV30|.|TRBJ2-6
CAWSRAASGANVLTF
>13|TRBV6-1|.|TRBJ2-5
CASSEVGPETQYF
>15|TRBV27|TRBD1|TRBJ1-2
CASSLSTQGADGYTF
>16|TRBV5-1|TRBD2|TRBJ2-5
CASSLELAGGGETQYF
>14|TRBV7-7|.|TRBJ2-5
CASSPNRVTETQYF
>16|TRBV7-9|TRBD1|TRBJ2-5
CASSSAPGQHQETQYF
>15|TRBV5-4|TRBD1|TRBJ1-2
CASSLAVGQGTGYTF
>12|TRBV18|.|TRBJ1-2
CASSPRGEGYTF
>16|TRBV27|.|TRBJ1-6
CASSVVGEAYNSPLHF
>12|TRBV6-1|.|TRBJ1-2
CASSDRGNGYTF
>14|TRBV7-2|TRBD2|TRBJ2-5
CASSHRGGRETQYF
>13|TRBV28|TRBD1|TRBJ1-2
CASRAGQVIGYTF
>14|TRBV5-1|.|TRBJ2-3
CASSLELGTDTQYF
>14|TRBV4-1|.|TRBJ1-2
CASSQVGPGGGYTF
>17|TRBV5-6|.|TRBJ1-4
CASSHYYGGASNEKLFF
>15|TRBV27|.|TRBJ2-7
CASSFEGPGGYEQYF
>16|TRBV25-1|TRBD1|TRBJ1-5
CASSDSGQGYNQPQHF
>15|TRBV11-3|TRBD1|TRBJ2-7
CASSYRQGREDEQYF
>17|TRBV28|TRBD2|TRBJ2-7
CASSSNGVSSGSAEQYF
>16|TRBV5-6|.|TRBJ2-2
CASSSLGSDLTGELFF
>15|TRBV19|TRBD1|TRBJ2-7
CASSITGTGDYEQYF
>15|TRBV11-2|.|TRBJ1-2
CASSLEIGANYGYTF
>14|TRBV19|.|TRBJ1-3
CASSIPGTGNTIYF
>13|TRBV5-4|.|TRBJ1-4
CASSPDSNEKLFF
>14|TRBV28|.|TRBJ1-1
CASSLAGANTEAFF
>10|TRBV16|.|TRBJ2-7
CASGGSKQYF
>14|TRBV7-2|.|TRBJ2-3
CASLVGRSTDTQYF
>14|TRBV15|TRBD1|TRBJ2-2
CATSSQGATGELFF
>15|TRBV18|.|TRBJ2-7
CASSPRQGEVNEQYF
>15|TRBV5-1|TRBD1|TRBJ2-3
CASSQGTDQGDTQYF
>12|TRBV25-1|.|TRBJ2-1
CASSRQPNEQFF